This T cell receptor beta chain appears in the sequencing data of a study of blood T cells in healthy people across ages. The use of a sample-barcoded 5' primer and a J-beta primer mix characterized a second PCR of about 7 to 12 cycles. TCRdb ran MiXCR on the 5' RACE reads and lists one entry per CDR3 protein. The sample has around 1.5 million distinct CDR3 sequences; roughly 59% are singletons. This clonotype was found once. This CDR3 spans 15 amino acids. Germline CDR1 reads LGHNA; CDR2 reads YSLEER. The germline V and J ends were trimmed by 0 bases and 3 bases, with 10 bases remaining between them.

J is TRBJ2-3 and V is TRBV4-3; D is undetermined. The sequenced sample consisted of blood. The sequence derives from a man between 18 and 35 years old in good health. In nucleotides, the CDR3 is TGCGCCAGCAGCCAAGATCCAGAAATTACAGATACGCAGTATTTT. Amino acid sequence: CASSQDPEITDTQYF.